In this sample, the clone carrying this T cell receptor beta chain turned up a few times. These data come from a study of blood T cell repertoires in COVID-19. Study context: Acute and convalescent COVID-19 samples came from the United States, Italy and Spain. The analysed material was cDNA or gDNA that came from T cells, B-cell-depleted T cells, or PBMCs.

V shed 4 bases and J 4 bases; nucleotides not matched to a gene: 0. The germline V gene encodes CDR1 MNHEY and CDR2 SMNVEV (reference sequence). This CDR3 is built from 13 residues. Sequenced by immunoSEQ multiplex PCR; TCRdb stores in-frame clones only, minus some. The table includes 100,000 to 130,000 clones, roughly 84% detected once. The receptor was isolated from a human donor in a cohort sampled during active COVID-19. What was sequenced was peripheral blood. This chain uses TRBV27 with TRBJ1-1; TRBD1 agrees at 10 bases. The CDR3: CASSWTGGTEAFF. The CDR3, as DNA: TGTGCCAGCAGTTGGACAGGGGGCACTGAAGCTTTCTTT.